The T cell receptor beta chain described here comes from a study of OX40 agonist ivuxolimab in advanced cancers. At the level of the study: Partial responses occurred in Three dose-escalation patients, one with hepatocellular carcinoma and two with cutaneous melanoma. Study results and limitations: Clonal expansion was seen in CD4+ and CD8+ blood T cells by week 6 at 0.1 to 3.0 mg/kg.

In the case of this clone: Its target is unknown.

Trimming at V came to 6 bases and at J to 4 bases, leaving 7 bases not matched to a gene. The CDR3 length is 15 residues. From germline, CDR1 is MNHEY and CDR2 SMNVEV (reference sequence). The protocol was immunoSEQ multiplex PCR, while the TCRdb copy is restricted to in-frame clones and leaves out a portion. Here the sample spans around 95,000 clones, 91% being singletons. This sequence joins TRBV27 and TRBJ1-1, with 11 bases aligning to TRBD1. This receptor was identified in an adult with an advanced solid tumor such as melanoma, head and neck, liver or kidney cancer. The sequencing here drew on CD4+ or CD8+ T cells sorted from blood, taken in a trial of the OX40 agonist ivuxolimab. CDR3 in amino acids: CASSHIGQGATEAFF. CDR3 nucleotides: TGTGCCAGCAGCCACATCGGACAGGGGGCCACTGAAGCTTTCTTT.